This TCR beta chain came from a study of blood T cell repertoires in COVID-19. In the study overall: From T cells, B-cell-depleted T cells, or PBMCs came the material, which was cDNA or gDNA.

Germline values: CDR1 GTSNPN, CDR2 SVGIG (reference sequence). The V end was cut by 0 bases, the J end by 7 bases, with 13 bases between. The CDR3 loop spans 15 amino acids. Study processing details: Nucleated cell number was recorded as an estimate derived from reference gene primer amplification. The assay was immunoSEQ multiplex PCR, and TCRdb's table has in-frame clones only and misses some. Clone size and V and J calls were adopted from that table, with D and trimming inferred from the DNA. The repertoire holds 240,000 or so clones, with about 81% as singletons. The sample comprised peripheral blood. V gene TRBV30 combines with J gene TRBJ1-6; D not certain. The receptor was isolated from an older woman with active or convalescent COVID-19. The CDR3 region is CAWSVLGSTNSPLHF. The CDR3 DNA is TGTGCCTGGAGTGTACTGGGCAGCACAAATTCACCCCTCCACTTT.